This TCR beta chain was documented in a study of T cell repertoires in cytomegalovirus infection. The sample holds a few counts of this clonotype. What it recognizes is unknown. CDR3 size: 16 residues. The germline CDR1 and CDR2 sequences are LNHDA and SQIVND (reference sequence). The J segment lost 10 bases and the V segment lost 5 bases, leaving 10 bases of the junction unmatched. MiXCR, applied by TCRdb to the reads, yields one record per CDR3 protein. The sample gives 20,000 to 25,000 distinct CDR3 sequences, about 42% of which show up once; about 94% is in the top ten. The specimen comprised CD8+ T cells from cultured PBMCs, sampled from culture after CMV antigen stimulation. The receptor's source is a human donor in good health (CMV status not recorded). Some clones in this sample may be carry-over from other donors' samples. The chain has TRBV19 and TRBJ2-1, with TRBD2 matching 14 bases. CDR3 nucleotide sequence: TGTGCCAGTAGTTCCCGGACTAGCGGGAGGACCGGGGAGCAGTTCTTC. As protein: CASSSRTSGRTGEQFF.